The clone carrying this TCR beta chain was detected a few times. Its antigen remains unknown. This sample is drawn from a study of CD8 T cells in ankylosing spondylitis. Study outcomes and limitations: Ankylosing spondylitis blood appeared to carry a characteristic TCR beta motif of fewer than 10 highly homologous variants.

CDR3 length equals 16 residues. V gave up 2 bases and J gave up 3 bases, with 15 bases separating them. Looked up from germline, CDR1 is SGHTA and CDR2 is FQGNSA. TCRdb itself ran the 5' RACE reads through MiXCR, one entry per CDR3 protein. The sample has about 220,000 distinct CDR3 sequences, approximately 7.3% seen once. The sequence was collected from a male donor with ankylosing spondylitis. The sample taken for sequencing was blood, either unsorted or a sorted T cell fraction (not recorded which). The V and J genes are TRBV7-2 and TRBJ2-3, with D possibly TRBD2 on 6 matching bases. The CDR3 spells CASSLTGTWGTDTQYF. The CDR3 coding sequence is TGTGCCAGCAGCTTAACCGGGACTTGGGGGACAGATACGCAGTATTTT.